This T cell receptor beta chain was obtained from a study of lymphopenia after photon versus proton radiotherapy. Study results and caveats: After the lymphocyte nadir, photon-treated repertoires showed oligoclonal expansion, especially of CD8+ Temra cells. Survival link was tested only in deceased patients; proton benefit remains a possibility. Proton therapy kept repertoires fairly stable, unlike photons, which gained effector/memory cells.

Concerning this clone: Its antigen is currently unknown.

Libraries were prepared by immunoSEQ multiplex PCR; TCRdb keeps only in-frame clonotypes and omits some of them. The table has some 170,000 clones, 88% seen once. V gave up 5 bases and J gave up 4 bases; unmatched junction bases: 6. The CDR3 totals 13 residues. Looked up from germline, CDR1 is GTSNPN and CDR2 is SVGIG (reference sequence). This clonotype was sampled from a man over 45 with gastric cancer. This chain uses TRBV30 with TRBJ2-7, with 9 bases that match TRBD1. The sample consisted of peripheral blood, taken from a patient treated with photon-based radiotherapy. The DNA of the CDR3 is TGTGCCTGGGGGGACAGGGAGGAGTACGAGCAGTACTTC. The encoded protein is CAWGDREEYEQYF.